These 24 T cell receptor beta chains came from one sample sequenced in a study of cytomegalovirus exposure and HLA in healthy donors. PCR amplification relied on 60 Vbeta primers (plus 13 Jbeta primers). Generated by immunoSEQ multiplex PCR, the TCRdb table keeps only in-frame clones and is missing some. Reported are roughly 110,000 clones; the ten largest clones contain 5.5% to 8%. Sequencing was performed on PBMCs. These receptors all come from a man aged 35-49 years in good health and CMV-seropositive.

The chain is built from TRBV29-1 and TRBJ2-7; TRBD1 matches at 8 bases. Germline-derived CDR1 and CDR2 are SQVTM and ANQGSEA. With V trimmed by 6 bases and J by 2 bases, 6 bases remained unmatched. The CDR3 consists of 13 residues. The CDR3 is CSVRDRTTYEQYF. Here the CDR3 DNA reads TGCAGCGTCCGGGACAGGACGACCTACGAGCAGTACTTC.

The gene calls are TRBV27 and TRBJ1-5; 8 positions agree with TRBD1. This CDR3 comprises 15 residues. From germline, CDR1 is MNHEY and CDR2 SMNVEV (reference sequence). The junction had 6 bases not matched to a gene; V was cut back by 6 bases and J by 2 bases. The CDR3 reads CASSGQGMGNQPQHF. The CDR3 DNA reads TGTGCCAGCAGCGGACAGGGAATGGGCAATCAGCCCCAGCATTTT.

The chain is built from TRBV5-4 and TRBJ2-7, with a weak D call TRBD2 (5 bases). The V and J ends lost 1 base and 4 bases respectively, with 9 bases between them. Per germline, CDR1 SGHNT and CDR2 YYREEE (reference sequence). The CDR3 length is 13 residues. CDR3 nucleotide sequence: TGTGCCAGCAGCTTGACTCGAGGGTACGAGCAGTACTTC. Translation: CASSLTRGYEQYF. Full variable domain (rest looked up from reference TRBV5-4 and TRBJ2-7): ETGVTQSPTHLIKTRGQQVTLRCSSQSGHNTVSWYQQALGQGPQFIFQYYREEENGRGNFPPRFSGLQFPNYSSELNVNALELDDSALYLCASSLTRGYEQYFGPGTRLTVT.

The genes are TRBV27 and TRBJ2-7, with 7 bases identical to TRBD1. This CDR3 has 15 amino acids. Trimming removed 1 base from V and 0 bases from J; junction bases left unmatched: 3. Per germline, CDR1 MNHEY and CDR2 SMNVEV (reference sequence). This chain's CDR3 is CASSLFGTVSYEQYF. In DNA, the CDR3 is TGTGCCAGCAGTTTATTTGGGACAGTCTCCTACGAGCAGTACTTC.

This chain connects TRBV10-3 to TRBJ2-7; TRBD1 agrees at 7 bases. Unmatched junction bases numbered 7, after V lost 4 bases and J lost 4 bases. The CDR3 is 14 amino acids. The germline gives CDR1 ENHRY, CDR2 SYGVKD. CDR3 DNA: TGTGCCATCAGTGGGAGGACAGGAATTTACGAGCAGTACTTC. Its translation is CAISGRTGIYEQYF.

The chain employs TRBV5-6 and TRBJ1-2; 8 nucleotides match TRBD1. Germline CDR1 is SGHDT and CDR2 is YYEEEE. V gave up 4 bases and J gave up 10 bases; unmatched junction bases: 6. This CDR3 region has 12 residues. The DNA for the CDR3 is TGTGCCAGCAGCCCTCGGGACAGGTACTACACCTTC. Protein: CASSPRDRYYTF.

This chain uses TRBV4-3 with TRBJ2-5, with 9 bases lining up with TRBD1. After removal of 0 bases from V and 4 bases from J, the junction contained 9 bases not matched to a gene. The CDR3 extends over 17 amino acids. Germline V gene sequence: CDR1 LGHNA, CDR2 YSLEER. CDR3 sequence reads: CASSQEITGGSGETQYF. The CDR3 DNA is TGCGCCAGCAGCCAAGAGATCACAGGGGGCTCAGGAGAGACCCAGTACTTC.

In DNA, the CDR3 is TGTGCCAGCAGCTATTACAGGGGGGACGAGCAGTTCTTC. This encodes CASSYYRGDEQFF. The J gene is TRBJ2-1, the V gene TRBV5-4, with TRBD1 matching 8 bases. CDR3 size: 13 residues. V shed 3 bases and J 10 bases; nucleotides not matched to a gene: 6. In germline, CDR1 is SGHNT, CDR2 YYREEE (reference sequence). Full variable domain (remainder filled in from reference TRBV5-4 and TRBJ2-1): ETGVTQSPTHLIKTRGQQVTLRCSSQSGHNTVSWYQQALGQGPQFIFQYYREEENGRGNFPPRFSGLQFPNYSSELNVNALELDDSALYLCASSYYRGDEQFFGPGTRLTVL.

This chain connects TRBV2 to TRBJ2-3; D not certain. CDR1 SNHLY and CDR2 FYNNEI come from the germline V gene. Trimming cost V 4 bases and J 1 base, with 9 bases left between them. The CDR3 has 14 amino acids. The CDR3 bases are TGTGCCAGCAGTGCAGGTTTTGGCACAGATACGCAGTATTTT. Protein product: CASSAGFGTDTQYF.

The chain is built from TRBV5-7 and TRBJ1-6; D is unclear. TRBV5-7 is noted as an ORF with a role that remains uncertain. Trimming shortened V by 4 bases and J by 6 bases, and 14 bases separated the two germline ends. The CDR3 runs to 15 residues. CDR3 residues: CASSGQGGFNSPLHF. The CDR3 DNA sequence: TGTGCCAGCAGCGGCCAAGGCGGATTTAATTCACCCCTCCACTTT.

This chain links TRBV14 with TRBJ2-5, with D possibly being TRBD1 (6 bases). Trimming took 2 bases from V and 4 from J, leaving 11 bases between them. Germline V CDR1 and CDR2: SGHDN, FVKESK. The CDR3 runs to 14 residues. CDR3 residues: CASSQFGQTETQYF. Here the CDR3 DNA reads TGTGCCAGCAGCCAATTCGGACAGACAGAGACCCAGTACTTC. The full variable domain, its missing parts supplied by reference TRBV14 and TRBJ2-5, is EAGVTQFPSHSVIEKGQTVTLRCDPISGHDNLYWYRRVMGKEIKFLLHFVKESKQDESGMPNNRFLAERTGGTYSTLKVQPAELEDSGVYFCASSQFGQTETQYFGPGTRLLVL.

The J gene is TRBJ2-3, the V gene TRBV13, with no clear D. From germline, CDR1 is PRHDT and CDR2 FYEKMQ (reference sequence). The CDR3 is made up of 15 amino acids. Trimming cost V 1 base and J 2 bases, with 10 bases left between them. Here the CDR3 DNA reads TGTGCCAGCAGCTTAGTTGGCAGGTACACAGATACGCAGTATTTT. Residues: CASSLVGRYTDTQYF.

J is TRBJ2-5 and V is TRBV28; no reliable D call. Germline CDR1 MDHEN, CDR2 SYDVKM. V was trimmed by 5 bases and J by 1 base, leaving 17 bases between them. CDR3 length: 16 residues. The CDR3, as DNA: TGTGCCAGCAGTCAGTCCTGGGTAGCCCCCCAAGAGACCCAGTACTTC. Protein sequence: CASSQSWVAPQETQYF.

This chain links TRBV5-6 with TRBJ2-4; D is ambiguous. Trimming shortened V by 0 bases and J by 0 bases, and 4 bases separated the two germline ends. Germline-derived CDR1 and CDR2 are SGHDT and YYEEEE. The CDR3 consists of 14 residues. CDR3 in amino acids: CASSLVLAKNIQYF. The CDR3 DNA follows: TGTGCCAGCAGCTTGGTACTAGCCAAAAACATTCAGTACTTC.

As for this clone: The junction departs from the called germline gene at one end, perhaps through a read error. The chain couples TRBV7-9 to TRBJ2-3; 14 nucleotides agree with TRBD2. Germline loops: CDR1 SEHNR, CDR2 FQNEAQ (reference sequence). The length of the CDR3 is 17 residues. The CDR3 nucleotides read TGTGCCAGCAGTTTAGGGGGACTAGCGGGAGTTGTAGATACGCAGTATTTT. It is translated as CASSLGGLAGVVDTQYF.

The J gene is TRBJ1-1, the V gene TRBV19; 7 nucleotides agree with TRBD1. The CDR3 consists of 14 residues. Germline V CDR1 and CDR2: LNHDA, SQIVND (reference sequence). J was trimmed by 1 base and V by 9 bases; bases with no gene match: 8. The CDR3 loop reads CASIRDSKNTEAFF. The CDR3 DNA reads TGTGCCAGCATAAGGGACAGCAAGAACACTGAAGCTTTCTTT.

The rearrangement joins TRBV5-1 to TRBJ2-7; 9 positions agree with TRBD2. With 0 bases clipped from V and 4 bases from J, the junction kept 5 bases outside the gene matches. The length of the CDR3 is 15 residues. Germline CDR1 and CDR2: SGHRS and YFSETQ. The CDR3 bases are TGCGCCAGCAGCTTGGTTAGCGGGAGTTCTTACGAGCAGTACTTC. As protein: CASSLVSGSSYEQYF.

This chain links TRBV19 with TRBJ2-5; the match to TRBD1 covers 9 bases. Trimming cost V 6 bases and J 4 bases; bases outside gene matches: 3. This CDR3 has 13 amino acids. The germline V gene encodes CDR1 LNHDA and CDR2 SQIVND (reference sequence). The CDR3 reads CASREGQGETQYF. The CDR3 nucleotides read TGTGCCAGTAGAGAGGGACAGGGAGAGACCCAGTACTTC.

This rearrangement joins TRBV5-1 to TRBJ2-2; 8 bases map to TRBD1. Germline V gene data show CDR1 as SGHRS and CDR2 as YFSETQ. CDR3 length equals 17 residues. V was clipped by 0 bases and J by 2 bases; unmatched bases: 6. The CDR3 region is CASSLARTGQNTGELFF. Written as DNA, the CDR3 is TGCGCCAGCAGCTTGGCCCGGACAGGGCAAAACACCGGGGAGCTGTTTTTT.

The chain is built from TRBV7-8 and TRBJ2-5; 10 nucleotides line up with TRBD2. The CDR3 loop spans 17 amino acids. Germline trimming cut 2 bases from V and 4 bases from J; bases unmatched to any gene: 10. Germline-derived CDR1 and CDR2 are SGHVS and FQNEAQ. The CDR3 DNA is TGTGCCAGCAGCTTATCCGTATCTAGCGGGAGTCGAGAGACCCAGTACTTC. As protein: CASSLSVSSGSRETQYF. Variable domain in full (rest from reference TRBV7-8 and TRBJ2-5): GAGVSQSPRYKVAKRGQDVALRCDPISGHVSLFWYQQALGQGPEFLTYFQNEAQLDKSGLPSDRFFAERPEGSVSTLKIQRTQQEDSAVYLCASSLSVSSGSRETQYFGPGTRLLVL.

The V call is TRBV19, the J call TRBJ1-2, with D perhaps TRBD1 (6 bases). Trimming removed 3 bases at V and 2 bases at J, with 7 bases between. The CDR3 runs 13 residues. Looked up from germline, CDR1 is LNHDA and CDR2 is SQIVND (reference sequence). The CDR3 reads CASSIRGNYGYTF. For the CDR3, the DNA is TGTGCCAGTAGTATCAGGGGAAACTATGGCTACACCTTC.

The CDR3 reads CASSLVFGTSGERGEQFF. Here the CDR3 DNA reads TGTGCCAGCAGCTTGGTCTTCGGGACTAGCGGGGAGAGGGGGGAGCAGTTCTTC. The V gene is TRBV5-6, the J gene TRBJ2-1; 13 bases align to TRBD2. CDR3 size: 18 residues. CDR1 and CDR2 (germline): SGHDT, YYEEEE. The V gene end was trimmed by 0 bases and the J gene end by 10 bases; junction bases not matched to a gene: 13.

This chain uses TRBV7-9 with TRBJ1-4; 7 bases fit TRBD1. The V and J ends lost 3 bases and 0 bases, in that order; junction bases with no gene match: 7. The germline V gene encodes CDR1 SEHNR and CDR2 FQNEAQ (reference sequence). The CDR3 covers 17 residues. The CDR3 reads CASSFRTGLPTNEKLFF. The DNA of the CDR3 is TGTGCCAGCAGCTTTAGGACAGGACTCCCAACTAATGAAAAACTGTTTTTT.

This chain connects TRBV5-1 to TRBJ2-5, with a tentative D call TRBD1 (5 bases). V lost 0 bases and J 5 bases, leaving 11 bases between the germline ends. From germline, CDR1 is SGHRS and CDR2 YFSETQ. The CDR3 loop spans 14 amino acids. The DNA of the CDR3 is TGCGCCAGCAGCTTGGTAGGGGATGGCGAGACCCAGTACTTC. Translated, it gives CASSLVGDGETQYF.